This T cell receptor beta chain was found in a study of T cell responses to AZD1222 COVID-19 vaccine. Method: immunoSEQ multiplex PCR; TCRdb's copy keeps in-frame clones and lacks some. This sample has approximately 80,000 clones, with 85% to 95% found just once. The length of the CDR3 is 16 residues. Germline CDR1 reads KGHSH; CDR2 reads LQKENI. Trimming took 0 bases from V and 0 from J; bases not matched to a gene: 4. The clonotype comes from an adult who received the AZD1222 COVID-19 vaccine. The gene calls are TRBV18 and TRBJ1-2; 7 bases fit TRBD1. The material sequenced was peripheral blood, taken 28 days after the second AZD1222 dose. The CDR3 sequence is CASSPPGQRANYGYTF. CDR3 nucleotides: TGTGCCAGCTCACCACCGGGACAGAGAGCTAACTATGGCTACACCTTC.